This T cell receptor (beta chain) is drawn from a study of OX40 agonist ivuxolimab in advanced cancers. Study context: Among those treated, three patients had partial responses, one with hepatocellular carcinoma and two with cutaneous melanoma. Study conclusions and caveats: Compared with CD4+, CD8+ T cells on average had more expanded clones.

Generated by immunoSEQ multiplex PCR, the TCRdb table keeps only in-frame clones and is missing some. Of 77,000 or so clones in the sample, 90% were seen once. J lost 7 bases, V lost 1 base, and 7 bases had no gene match. The CDR3 runs to 16 residues. The germline V gene encodes CDR1 SSHAT and CDR2 FNYEAQ (reference sequence). Details on this clone: Its antigen remains unknown.

The source is an adult with an advanced solid tumor such as melanoma, head and neck, liver or kidney cancer. The V and J genes are TRBV7-7 and TRBJ2-1, with 10 bases aligning to TRBD2. Sequenced material: CD4+ or CD8+ T cells sorted from blood, taken in a trial of the OX40 agonist ivuxolimab. The CDR3 protein is CASSLGLAGARNEQFF. The CDR3 nucleotides are TGTGCCAGCAGCTTAGGGCTAGCGGGAGCAAGGAATGAGCAGTTCTTC.